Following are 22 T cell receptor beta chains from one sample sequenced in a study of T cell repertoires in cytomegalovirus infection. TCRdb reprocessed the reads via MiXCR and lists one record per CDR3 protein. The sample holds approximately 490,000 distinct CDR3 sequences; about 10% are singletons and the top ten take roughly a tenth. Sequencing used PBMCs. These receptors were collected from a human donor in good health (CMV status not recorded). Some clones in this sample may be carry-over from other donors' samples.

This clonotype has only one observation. CDR3 sequence: CASSIAAWGDRADEQYF. The CDR3 bases are TGTGCCAGTAGTATTGCTGCGTGGGGGGACAGGGCTGACGAGCAGTACTTC. This chain joins TRBV19 and TRBJ2-7, with 9 bases identical to TRBD1. The germline V gene encodes CDR1 LNHDA and CDR2 SQIVND (reference sequence). CDR3 length equals 17 residues. V shed 3 bases, J shed 5 bases, and the junction held 14 bases outside the gene matches.

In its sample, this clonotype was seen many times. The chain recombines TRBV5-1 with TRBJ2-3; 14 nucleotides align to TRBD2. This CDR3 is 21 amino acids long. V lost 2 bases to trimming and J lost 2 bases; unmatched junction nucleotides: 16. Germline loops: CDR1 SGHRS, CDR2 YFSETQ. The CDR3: CASSFQGRAGTSGGTTDTQYF. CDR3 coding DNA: TGCGCCAGCAGCTTTCAGGGGCGCGCCGGGACTAGCGGGGGAACCACAGATACGCAGTATTTT.

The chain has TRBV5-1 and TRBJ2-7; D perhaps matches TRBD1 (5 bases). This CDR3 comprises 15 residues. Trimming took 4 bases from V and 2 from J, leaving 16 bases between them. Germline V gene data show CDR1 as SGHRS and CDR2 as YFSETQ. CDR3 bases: TGCGCCAGCAGCATGGGAACAGACAGAACCTACGAGCAGTACTTC. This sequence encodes CASSMGTDRTYEQYF.

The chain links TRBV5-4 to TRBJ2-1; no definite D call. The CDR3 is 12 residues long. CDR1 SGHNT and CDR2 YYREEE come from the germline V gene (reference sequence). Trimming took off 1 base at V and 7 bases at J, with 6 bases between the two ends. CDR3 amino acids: CASSLSMNEQFF. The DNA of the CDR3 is TGTGCCAGCAGCTTGAGTATGAATGAGCAGTTCTTC.

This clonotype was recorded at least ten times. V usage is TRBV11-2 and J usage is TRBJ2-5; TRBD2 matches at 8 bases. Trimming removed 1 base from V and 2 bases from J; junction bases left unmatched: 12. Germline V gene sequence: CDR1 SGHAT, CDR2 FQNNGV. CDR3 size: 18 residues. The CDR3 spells CASSLGSGGGPYQETQYF. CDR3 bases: TGTGCCAGCAGCTTAGGATCCGGCGGGGGGCCGTATCAAGAGACCCAGTACTTC.

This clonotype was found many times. CDR3 bases: TGTGCCAGCACCGTAGACACTTACTCTGGAAACACCATATATTTT. This encodes CASTVDTYSGNTIYF. The J gene is TRBJ1-3, the V gene TRBV28; no reliable D call. This CDR3 has 15 residues. V lost 7 bases, J lost 0 bases, and 13 bases lay in between. CDR1 is MDHEN and CDR2 is SYDVKM in the germline V gene.

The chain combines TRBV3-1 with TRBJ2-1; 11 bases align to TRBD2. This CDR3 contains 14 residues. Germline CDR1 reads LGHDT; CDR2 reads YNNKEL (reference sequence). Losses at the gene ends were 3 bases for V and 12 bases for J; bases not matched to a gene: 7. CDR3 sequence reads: CASSQVTSGIAQFF. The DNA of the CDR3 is TGTGCCAGCAGCCAGGTGACTAGCGGGATTGCGCAGTTCTTC.

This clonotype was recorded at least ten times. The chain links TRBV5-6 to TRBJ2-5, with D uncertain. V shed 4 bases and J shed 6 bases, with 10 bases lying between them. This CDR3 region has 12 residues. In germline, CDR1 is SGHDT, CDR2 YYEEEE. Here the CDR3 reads CASSNNPKTQYF. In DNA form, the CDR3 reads TGTGCCAGCAGCAATAACCCGAAGACCCAGTACTTC. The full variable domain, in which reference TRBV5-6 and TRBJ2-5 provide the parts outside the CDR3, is DAGVTQSPTHLIKTRGQQVTLRCSPKSGHDTVSWYQQALGQGPQFIFQYYEEEERQRGNFPDRFSGHQFPNYSSELNVNALLLGDSALYLCASSNNPKTQYFGPGTRLLVL.

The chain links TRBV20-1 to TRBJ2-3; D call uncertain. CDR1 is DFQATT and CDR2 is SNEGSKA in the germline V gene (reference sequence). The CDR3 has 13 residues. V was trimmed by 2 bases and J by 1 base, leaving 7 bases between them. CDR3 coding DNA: TGCAGTGCTAGACCGTACGGCACAGATACGCAGTATTTT. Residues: CSARPYGTDTQYF.

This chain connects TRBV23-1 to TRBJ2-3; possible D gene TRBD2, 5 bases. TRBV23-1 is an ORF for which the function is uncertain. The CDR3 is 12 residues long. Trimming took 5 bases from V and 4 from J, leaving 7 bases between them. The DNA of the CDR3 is TGCGCCAGCAGTACCGGGGCAGATACGCAGTATTTT. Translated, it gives CASSTGADTQYF.

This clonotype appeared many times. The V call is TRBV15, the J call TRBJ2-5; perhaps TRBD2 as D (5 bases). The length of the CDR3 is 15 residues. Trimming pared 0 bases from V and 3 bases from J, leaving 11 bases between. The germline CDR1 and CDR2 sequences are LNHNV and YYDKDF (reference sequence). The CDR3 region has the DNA TGTGCCACCAGCAGAGATCTGAGGGTCGAAGAGACCCAGTACTTC. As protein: CATSRDLRVEETQYF.

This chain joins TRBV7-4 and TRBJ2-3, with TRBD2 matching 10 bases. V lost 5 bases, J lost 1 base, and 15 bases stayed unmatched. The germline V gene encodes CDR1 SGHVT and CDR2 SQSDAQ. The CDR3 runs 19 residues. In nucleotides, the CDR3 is TGTGCCAGCAGCGGGTTAACCGACAGGACTAGCGGACGCACAGATACGCAGTATTTT. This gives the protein CASSGLTDRTSGRTDTQYF. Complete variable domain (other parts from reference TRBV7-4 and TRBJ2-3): GAGVSQSPRYKVAKRGRDVALRCDSISGHVTLYWYRQTLGQGSEVLTYSQSDAQRDKSGRPSGRFSAERPERSVSTLKIQRTEQGDSAVYLCASSGLTDRTSGRTDTQYFGPGTRLTVL.

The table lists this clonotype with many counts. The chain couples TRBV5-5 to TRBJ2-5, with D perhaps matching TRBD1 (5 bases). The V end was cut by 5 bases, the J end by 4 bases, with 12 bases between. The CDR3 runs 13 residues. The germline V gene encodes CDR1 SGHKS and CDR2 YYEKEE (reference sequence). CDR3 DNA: TGTGCCAGCAGACCGCCAAGGGGAGAGACCCAGTACTTC. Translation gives CASRPPRGETQYF.

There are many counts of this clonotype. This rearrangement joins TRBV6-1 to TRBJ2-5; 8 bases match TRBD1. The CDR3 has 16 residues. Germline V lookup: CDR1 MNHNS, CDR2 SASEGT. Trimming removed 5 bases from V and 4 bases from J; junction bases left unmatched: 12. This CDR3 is CASSRTGINGRETQYF. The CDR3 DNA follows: TGTGCCAGCAGTCGGACAGGGATTAATGGGAGAGAGACCCAGTACTTC.

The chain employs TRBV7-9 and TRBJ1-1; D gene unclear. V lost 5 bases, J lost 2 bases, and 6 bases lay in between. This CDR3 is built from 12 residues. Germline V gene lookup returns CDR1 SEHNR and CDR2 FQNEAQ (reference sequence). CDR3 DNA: TGTGCCAGCAGCCCAGATAACACTGAAGCTTTCTTT. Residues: CASSPDNTEAFF.

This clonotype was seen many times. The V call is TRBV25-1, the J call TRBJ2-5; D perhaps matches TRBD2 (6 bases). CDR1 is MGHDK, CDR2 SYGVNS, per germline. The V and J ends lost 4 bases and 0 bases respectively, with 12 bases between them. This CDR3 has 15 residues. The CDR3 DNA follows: TGTGCCAGCAGTGGCCCACGGGAGTACCAAGAGACCCAGTACTTC. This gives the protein CASSGPREYQETQYF. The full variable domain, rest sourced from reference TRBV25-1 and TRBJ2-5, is EADIYQTPRYLVIGTGKKITLECSQTMGHDKMYWYQQDPGMELHLIHYSYGVNSTEKGDLSSESTVSRIRTEHFPLTLESARPSHTSQYLCASSGPREYQETQYFGPGTRLLVL.

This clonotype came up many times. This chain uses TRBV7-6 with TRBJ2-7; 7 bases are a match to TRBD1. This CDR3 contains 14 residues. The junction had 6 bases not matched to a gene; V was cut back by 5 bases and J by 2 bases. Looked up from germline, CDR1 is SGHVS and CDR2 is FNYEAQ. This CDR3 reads CASSARQGPYEQYF. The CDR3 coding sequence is TGTGCCAGCAGCGCCAGACAGGGCCCCTACGAGCAGTACTTC.

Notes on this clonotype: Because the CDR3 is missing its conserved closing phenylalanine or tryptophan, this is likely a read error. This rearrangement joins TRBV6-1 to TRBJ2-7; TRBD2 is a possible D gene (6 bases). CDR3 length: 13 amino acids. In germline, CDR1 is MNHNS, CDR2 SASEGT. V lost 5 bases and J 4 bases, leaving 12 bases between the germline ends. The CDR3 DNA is TGTGCCAGCAGTCGCGGGACCGAGTACGAGCAGTACATC. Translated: CASSRGTEYEQYI.

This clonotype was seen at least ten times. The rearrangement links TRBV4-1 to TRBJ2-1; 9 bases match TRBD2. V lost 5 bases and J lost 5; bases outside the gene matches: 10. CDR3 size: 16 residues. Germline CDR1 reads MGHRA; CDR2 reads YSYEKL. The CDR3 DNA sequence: TGCGCCAGCAGCTCTACCGGACTAGCGAGCGACAATGAGCAGTTCTTC. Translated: CASSSTGLASDNEQFF.

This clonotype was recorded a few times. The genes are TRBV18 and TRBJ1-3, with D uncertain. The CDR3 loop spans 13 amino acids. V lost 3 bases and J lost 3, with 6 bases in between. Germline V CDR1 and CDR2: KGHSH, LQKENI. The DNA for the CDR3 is TGTGCCAGCTCACCCACACATGGAAACACCATATATTTT. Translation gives CASSPTHGNTIYF.

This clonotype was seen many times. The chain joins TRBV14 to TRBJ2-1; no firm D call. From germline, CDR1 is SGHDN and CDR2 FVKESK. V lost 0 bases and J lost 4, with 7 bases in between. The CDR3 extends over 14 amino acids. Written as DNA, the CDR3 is TGTGCCAGCAGCCAAGAATTCACTTACAATGAGCAGTTCTTC. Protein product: CASSQEFTYNEQFF.

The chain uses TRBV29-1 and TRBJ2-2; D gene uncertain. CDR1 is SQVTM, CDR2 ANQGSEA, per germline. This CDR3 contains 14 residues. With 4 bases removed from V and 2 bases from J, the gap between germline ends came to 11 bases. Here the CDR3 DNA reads TGCAGCGTTGCTAGGTTTCAAAACACCGGGGAGCTGTTTTTT. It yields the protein CSVARFQNTGELFF.